The clone carrying this T cell receptor beta chain was seen only once. Antigen unknown. Sample treatment: approximately nine-day PBMC culture with coronavirus spike peptide pools or control peptides (ViraFEST assay). This sample was taken from a study of vaccination and CD4 T cells after COVID-19. About the research overall: Post-COVID samples had a sampling time that fell a median approximately 93 days after diagnosis (range 35 to 161). As a positive control, some control cultures were given a CEFX pool, while others were given an HIV-1 Nef pool or no peptide.

Trimming left V 6 bases short and J 4 bases short, with 15 bases between. This CDR3 contains 14 residues. CDR1 is MNHNS, CDR2 SASEGT, per germline. Cultured CD4+ T-cell DNA underwent Oncomine TCR Beta short-read sequencing. In this case, cultured CD4+ T cells provided the extracted genomic DNA. Each CDR3 protein gets one entry after TCRdb re-called the PCR reads with MiXCR. This table has some 20,000 distinct CDR3 sequences, 45% to 50% appearing once. This TCR came from a human donor with COVID-19. Sample: cultured CD4+ T cells from blood. This chain links TRBV6-1 with TRBJ1-1; the D gene is possibly TRBD1 (6 bases). CDR3: CASRGFGGATEAFF. CDR3 in DNA: TGTGCCAGCAGGGGGTTTGGGGGGGCCACTGAAGCTTTCTTT.